This TCR beta chain emerged from a study of T cell responses to AZD1222 COVID-19 vaccine. Regarding the study as a whole: Variant regions that are unmutated are reportedly the target of nearly half of spike-specific TCRs.

Profiling relied on immunoSEQ multiplex PCR, and the TCRdb table lists in-frame clones only, not all of them. This table has tens of thousands of clones, 65% to 90% appearing once. Points on this clone: The target antigen is unknown.

The germline gives CDR1 MDHEN, CDR2 SYDVKM. This CDR3 region has 15 residues. The ends were cut back, 10 bases at V and 2 bases at J, with 21 bases in the middle. The source material was peripheral blood, sampled on day 0 of AZD1222 vaccination. The chain has TRBV28 and TRBJ2-7; the D gene could be TRBD1 or TRBD2 (7 bases each). This receptor was obtained from an adult in good health. CDR3 sequence: CATSKQGRVPYEQYF. The CDR3 DNA sequence: TGTGCCACCTCGAAACAGGGGAGGGTTCCCTACGAGCAGTACTTC.